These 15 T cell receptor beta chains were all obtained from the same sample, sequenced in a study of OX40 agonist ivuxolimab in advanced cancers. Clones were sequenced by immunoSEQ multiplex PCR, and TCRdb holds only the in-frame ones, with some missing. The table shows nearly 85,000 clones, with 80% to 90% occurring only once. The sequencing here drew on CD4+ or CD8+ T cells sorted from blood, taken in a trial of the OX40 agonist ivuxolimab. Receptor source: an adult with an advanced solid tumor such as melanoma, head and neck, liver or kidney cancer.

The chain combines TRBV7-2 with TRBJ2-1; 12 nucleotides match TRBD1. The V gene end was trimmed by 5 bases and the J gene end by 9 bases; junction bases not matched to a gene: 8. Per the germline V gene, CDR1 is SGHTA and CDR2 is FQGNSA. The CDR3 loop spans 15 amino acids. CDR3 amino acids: CASSPAGTGGFEQFF. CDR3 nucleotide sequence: TGTGCCAGCAGCCCGGCCGGGACAGGGGGCTTTGAGCAGTTCTTC.

The DNA of the CDR3 is TGTGCCAGCAGCCTAGCGGGGGCCCGGTCTGATACGCAGTATTTT. As protein: CASSLAGARSDTQYF. The J gene is TRBJ2-3, the V gene TRBV6-1; 10 bases are a match to TRBD2. This CDR3 is built from 15 residues. V was clipped by 6 bases and J by 6 bases; unmatched bases: 9. Germline lookup yields CDR1 MNHNS and CDR2 SASEGT.

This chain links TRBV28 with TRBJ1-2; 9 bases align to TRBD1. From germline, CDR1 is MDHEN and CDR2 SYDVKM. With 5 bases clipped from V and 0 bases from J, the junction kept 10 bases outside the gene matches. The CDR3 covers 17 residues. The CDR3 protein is CASSGPGQGYPNYGYTF. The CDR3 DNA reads TGTGCCAGCAGTGGACCGGGACAGGGCTATCCTAACTATGGCTACACCTTC.

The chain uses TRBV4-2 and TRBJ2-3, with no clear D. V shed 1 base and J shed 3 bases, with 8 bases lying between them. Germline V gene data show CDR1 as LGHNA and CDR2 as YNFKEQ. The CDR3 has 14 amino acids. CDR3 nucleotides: TGTGCCAGCAGCCAAGTTGGGGTAACAGATACGCAGTATTTT. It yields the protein CASSQVGVTDTQYF.

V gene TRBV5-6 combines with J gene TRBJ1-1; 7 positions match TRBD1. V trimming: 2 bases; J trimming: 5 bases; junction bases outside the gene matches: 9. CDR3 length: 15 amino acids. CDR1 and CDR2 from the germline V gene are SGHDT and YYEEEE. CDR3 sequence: CASSFLTGRVTEAFF. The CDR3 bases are TGTGCCAGCAGCTTTTTGACAGGGCGAGTGACTGAAGCTTTCTTT.

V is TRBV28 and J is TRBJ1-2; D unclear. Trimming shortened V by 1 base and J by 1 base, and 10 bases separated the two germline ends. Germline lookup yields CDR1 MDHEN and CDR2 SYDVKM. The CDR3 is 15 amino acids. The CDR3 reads CASSLLGPDNYGYTF. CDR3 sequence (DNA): TGTGCCAGCAGTTTATTAGGGCCCGATAACTATGGCTACACCTTC.

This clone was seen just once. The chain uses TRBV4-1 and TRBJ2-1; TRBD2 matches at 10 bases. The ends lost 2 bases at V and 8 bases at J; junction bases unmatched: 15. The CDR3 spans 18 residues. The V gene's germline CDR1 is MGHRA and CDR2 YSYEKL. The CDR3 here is CASSQPYLLAGPTHEQFF. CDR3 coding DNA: TGCGCCAGCAGCCAACCCTACTTACTAGCGGGACCTACCCATGAGCAGTTCTTC.

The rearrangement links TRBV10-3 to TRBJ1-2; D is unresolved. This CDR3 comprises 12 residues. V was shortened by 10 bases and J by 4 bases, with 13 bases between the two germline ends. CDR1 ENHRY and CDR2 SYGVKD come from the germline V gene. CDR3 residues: CASRQDGYGYTF. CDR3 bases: TGTGCCAGTCGCCAGGACGGCTATGGCTACACCTTC.

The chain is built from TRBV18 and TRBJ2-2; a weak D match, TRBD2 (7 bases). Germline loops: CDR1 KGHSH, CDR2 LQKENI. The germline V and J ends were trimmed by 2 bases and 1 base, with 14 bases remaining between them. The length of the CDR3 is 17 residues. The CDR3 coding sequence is TGTGCCAGCTCACCAATGGCGGGGGCGTTGAACACCGGGGAGCTGTTTTTT. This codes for CASSPMAGALNTGELFF.

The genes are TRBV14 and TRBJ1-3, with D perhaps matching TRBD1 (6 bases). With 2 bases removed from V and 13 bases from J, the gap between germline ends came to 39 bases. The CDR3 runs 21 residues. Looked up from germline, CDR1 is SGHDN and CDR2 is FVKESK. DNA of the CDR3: TGTGCCAGCAGCCAACTTACGGGGGGCTCCTCTCTAAACCACCGGAATGTGGGGATATATTTT. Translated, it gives CASSQLTGGSSLNHRNVGIYF.

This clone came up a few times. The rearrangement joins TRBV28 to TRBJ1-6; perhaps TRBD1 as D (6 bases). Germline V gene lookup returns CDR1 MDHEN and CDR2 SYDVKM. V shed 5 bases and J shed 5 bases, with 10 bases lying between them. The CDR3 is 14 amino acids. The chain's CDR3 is CASSGQRDNSPLHF. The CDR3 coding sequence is TGTGCCAGCAGTGGACAGCGGGATAATTCACCCCTCCACTTT.

The CDR3 protein is CASSHRLGVSEQYF. CDR3 bases: TGTGCCAGCAGCCACAGGCTAGGGGTTTCCGAGCAGTACTTC. The genes are TRBV7-8 and TRBJ2-7; D might be TRBD1 (5 bases). Between the trimmed V and J ends, which lost 5 bases and 6 bases, there was a span of 17 bases. The CDR3 consists of 14 residues. The V gene's germline CDR1 is SGHVS and CDR2 FQNEAQ.

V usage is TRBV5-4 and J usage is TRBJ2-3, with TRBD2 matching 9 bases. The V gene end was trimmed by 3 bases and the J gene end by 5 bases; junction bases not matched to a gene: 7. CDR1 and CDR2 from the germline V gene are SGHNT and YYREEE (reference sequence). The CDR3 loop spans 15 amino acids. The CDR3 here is CASSSGTSRGDTQYF. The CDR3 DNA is TGTGCCAGCAGCTCCGGGACTAGCAGAGGAGATACGCAGTATTTT.

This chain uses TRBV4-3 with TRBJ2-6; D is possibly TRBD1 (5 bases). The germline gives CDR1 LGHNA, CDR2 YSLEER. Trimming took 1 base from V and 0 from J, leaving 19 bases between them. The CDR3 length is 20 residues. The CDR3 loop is CASSQGYFGQGVSGANVLTF. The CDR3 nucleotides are TGCGCCAGCAGCCAAGGATACTTCGGGCAGGGCGTCTCTGGGGCCAACGTCCTGACTTTC.

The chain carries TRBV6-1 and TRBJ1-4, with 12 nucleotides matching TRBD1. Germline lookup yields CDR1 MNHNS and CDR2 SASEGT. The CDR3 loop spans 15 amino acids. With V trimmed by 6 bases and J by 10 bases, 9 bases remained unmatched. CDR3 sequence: CASSGPGTGGGKLFF. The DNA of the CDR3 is TGTGCCAGCAGCGGCCCCGGGACAGGGGGCGGAAAACTGTTTTTT.